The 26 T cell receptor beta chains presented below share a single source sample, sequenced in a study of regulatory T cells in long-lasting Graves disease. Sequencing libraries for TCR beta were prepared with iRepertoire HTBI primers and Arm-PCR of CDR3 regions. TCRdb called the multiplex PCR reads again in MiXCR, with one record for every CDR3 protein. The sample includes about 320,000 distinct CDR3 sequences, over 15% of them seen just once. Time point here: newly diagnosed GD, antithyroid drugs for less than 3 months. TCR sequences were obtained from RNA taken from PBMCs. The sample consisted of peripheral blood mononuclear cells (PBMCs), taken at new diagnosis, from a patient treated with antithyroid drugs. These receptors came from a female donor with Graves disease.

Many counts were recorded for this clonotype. Here the CDR3 DNA reads TGTGCCAGCAGTTTCGGGACTAGCGGGAGCCCCTCTCCTTCGGATGAGCAGTTCTTC. Translated: CASSFGTSGSPSPSDEQFF. This chain uses TRBV28 with TRBJ2-1; 14 nucleotides agree with TRBD2. Germline V gene data show CDR1 as MDHEN and CDR2 as SYDVKM. This CDR3 region has 19 residues. V gave up 3 bases and J gave up 8 bases; unmatched junction bases: 15.

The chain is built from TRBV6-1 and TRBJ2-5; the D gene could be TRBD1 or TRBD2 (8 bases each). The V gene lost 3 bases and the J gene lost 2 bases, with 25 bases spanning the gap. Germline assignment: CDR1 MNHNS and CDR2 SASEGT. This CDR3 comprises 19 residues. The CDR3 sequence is CASSDSGRGLAGFQETQYF. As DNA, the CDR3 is TGTGCCAGCAGTGATTCGGGCAGGGGGCTAGCGGGCTTTCAAGAGACCCAGTACTTC.

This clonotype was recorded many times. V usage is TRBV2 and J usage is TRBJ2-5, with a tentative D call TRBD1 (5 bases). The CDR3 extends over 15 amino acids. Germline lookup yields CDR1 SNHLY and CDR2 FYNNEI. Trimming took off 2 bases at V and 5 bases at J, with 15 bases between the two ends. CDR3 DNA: TGTGCCAGCAGTGAAAGGGGTCTGGGGTCGGAGACCCAGTACTTC. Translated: CASSERGLGSETQYF.

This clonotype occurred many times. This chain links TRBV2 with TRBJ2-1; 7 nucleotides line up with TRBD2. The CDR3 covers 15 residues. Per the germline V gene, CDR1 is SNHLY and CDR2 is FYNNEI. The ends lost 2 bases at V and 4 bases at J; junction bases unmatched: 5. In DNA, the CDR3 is TGTGCCAGCAGTGAATCGGGCGGGAGATACAATGAGCAGTTCTTC. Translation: CASSESGGRYNEQFF.

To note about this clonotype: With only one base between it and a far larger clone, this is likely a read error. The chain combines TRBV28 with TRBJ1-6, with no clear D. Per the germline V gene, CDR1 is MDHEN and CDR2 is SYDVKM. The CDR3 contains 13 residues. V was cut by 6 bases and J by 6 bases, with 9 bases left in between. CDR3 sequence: CASREAANSPLHF. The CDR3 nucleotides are TGTGCCAGCAGGGAGGCAGCTAATTCACCCCTCCACTTT.

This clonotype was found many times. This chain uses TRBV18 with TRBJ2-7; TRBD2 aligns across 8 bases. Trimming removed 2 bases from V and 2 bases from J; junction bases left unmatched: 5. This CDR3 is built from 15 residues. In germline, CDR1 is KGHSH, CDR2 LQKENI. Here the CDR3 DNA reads TGTGCCAGCTCACCAATGGGACTAGAAACCTACGAGCAGTACTTC. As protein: CASSPMGLETYEQYF.

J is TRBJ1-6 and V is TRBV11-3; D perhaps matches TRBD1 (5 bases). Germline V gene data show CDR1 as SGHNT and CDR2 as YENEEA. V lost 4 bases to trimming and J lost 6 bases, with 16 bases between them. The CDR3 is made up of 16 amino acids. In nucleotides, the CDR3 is TGTGCCAGCAGCTCTCGTCAGGGAGAGATTAATTCACCCCTCCACTTT. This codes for CASSSRQGEINSPLHF.

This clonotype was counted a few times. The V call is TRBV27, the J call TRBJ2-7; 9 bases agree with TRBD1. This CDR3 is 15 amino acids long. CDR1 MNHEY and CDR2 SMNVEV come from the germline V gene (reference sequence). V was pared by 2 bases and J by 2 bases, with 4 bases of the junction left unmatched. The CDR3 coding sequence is TGTGCCAGCAGTTTAATCACAGGGGGCCCCTACGAGCAGTACTTC. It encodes CASSLITGGPYEQYF.

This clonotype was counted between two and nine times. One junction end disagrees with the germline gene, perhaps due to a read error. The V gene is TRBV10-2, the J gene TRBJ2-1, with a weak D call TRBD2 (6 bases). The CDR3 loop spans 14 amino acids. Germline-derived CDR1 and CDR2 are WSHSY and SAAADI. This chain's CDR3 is CASRDVGGYNEQFF. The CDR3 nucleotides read TGCGCCAGCCGTGACGTCGGGGGATACAATGAGCAGTTCTTC.

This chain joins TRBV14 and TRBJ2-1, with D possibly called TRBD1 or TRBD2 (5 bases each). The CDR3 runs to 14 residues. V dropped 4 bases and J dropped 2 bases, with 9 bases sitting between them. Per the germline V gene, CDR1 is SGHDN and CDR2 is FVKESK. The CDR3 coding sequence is TGTGCCAGCAGCCTCCGGGACGCCTACAATGAGCAGTTCTTC. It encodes CASSLRDAYNEQFF. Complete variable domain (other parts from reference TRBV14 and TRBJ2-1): EAGVTQFPSHSVIEKGQTVTLRCDPISGHDNLYWYRRVMGKEIKFLLHFVKESKQDESGMPNNRFLAERTGGTYSTLKVQPAELEDSGVYFCASSLRDAYNEQFFGPGTRLTVL.

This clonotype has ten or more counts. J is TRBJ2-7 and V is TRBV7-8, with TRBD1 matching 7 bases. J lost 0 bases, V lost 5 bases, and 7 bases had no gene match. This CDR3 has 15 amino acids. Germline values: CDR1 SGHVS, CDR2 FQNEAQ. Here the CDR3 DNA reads TGTGCCAGCAGCCTTCAACAGGGGAGCTCCTACGAGCAGTACTTC. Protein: CASSLQQGSSYEQYF. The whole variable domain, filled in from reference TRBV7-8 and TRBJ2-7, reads GAGVSQSPRYKVAKRGQDVALRCDPISGHVSLFWYQQALGQGPEFLTYFQNEAQLDKSGLPSDRFFAERPEGSVSTLKIQRTQQEDSAVYLCASSLQQGSSYEQYFGPGTRLTVT.

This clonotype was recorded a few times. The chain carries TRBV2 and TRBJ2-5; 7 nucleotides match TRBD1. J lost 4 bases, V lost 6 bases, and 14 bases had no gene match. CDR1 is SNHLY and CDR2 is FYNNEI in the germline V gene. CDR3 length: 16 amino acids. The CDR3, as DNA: TGTGCCAGCAGCGCCAGGGGGAAGGGTGGTATAGAGACCCAGTACTTC. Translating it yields CASSARGKGGIETQYF.

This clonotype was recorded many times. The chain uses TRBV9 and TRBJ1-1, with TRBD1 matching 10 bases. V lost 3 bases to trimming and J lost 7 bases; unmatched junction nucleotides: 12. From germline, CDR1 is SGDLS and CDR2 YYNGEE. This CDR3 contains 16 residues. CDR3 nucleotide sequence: TGTGCCAGCAGCGCGTACACGCGACAGGGGGCAGGTGAAGCTTTCTTT. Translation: CASSAYTRQGAGEAFF.

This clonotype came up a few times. The CDR3: CASSQDKTSAITGELFF. The CDR3 bases are TGTGCCAGCAGCCAAGACAAGACTAGCGCCATCACCGGGGAGCTGTTTTTT. The chain is built from TRBV3-1 and TRBJ2-2; 8 bases are shared with TRBD2. Germline loops: CDR1 LGHDT, CDR2 YNNKEL (reference sequence). The CDR3 contains 17 residues. V dropped 0 bases and J dropped 4; count of bases not matched to a gene: 7.

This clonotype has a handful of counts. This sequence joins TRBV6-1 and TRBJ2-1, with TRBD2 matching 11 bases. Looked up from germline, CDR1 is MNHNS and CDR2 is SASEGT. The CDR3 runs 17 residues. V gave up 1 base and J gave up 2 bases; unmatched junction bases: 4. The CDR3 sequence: CASSEVLAGVTYNEQFF. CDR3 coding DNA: TGTGCCAGCAGTGAAGTACTAGCGGGAGTAACCTACAATGAGCAGTTCTTC.

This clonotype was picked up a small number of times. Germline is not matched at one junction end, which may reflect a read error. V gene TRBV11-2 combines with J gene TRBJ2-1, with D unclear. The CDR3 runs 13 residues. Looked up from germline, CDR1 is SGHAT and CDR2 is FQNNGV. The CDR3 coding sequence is TGTGCCAGCGGCCGCAGGCCCTACAGTGAGCAGTTCTTC. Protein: CASGRRPYSEQFF.

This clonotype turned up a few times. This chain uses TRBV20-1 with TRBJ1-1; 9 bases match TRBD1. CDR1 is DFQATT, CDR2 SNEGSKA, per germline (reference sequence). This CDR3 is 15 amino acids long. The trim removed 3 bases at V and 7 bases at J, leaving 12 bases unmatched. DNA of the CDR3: TGCAGTGCTAGGCCCCTGACAGGGGGTGGCTATGAAGCTTTCTTT. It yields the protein CSARPLTGGGYEAFF.

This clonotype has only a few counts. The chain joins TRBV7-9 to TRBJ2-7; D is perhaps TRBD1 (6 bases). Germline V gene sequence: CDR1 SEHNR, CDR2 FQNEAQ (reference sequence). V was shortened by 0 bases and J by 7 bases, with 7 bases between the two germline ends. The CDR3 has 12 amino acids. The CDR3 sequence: CASSLAGQEQYF. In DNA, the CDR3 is TGTGCCAGCAGCTTAGCCGGACAGGAGCAGTACTTC.

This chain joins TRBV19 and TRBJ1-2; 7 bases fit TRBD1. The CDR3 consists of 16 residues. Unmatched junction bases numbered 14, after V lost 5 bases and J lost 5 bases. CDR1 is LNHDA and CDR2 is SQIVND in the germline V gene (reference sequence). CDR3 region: CASSPRGTEIFYGYTF. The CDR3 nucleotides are TGTGCCAGTAGTCCAAGGGGGACAGAGATATTTTATGGCTACACCTTC.

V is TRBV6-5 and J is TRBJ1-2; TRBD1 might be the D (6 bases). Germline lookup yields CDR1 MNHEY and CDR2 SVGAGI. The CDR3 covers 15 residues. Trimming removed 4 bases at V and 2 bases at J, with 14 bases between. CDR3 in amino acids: CASSSLRQANYGYTF. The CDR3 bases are TGTGCCAGCAGTTCCCTCAGACAGGCCAACTATGGCTACACCTTC.

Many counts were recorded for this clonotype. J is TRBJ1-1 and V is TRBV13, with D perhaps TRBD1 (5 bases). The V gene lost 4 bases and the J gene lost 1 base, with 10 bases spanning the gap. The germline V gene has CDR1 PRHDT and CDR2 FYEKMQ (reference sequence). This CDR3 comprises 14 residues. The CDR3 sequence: CASSSFRANTEAFF. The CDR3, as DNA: TGTGCCAGCAGCTCCTTCAGGGCGAACACTGAAGCTTTCTTT.

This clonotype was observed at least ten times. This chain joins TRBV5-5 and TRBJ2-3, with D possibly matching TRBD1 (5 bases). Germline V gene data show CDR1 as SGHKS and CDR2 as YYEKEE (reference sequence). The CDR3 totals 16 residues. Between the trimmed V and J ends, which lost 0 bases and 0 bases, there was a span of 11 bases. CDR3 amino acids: CASSLVQGASTDTQYF. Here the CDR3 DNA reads TGTGCCAGCAGCTTGGTGCAGGGCGCTAGCACAGATACGCAGTATTTT. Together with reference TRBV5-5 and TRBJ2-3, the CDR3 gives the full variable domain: DAGVTQSPTHLIKTRGQQVTLRCSPISGHKSVSWYQQVLGQGPQFIFQYYEKEERGRGNFPDRFSARQFPNYSSELNVNALLLGDSALYLCASSLVQGASTDTQYFGPGTRLTVL.

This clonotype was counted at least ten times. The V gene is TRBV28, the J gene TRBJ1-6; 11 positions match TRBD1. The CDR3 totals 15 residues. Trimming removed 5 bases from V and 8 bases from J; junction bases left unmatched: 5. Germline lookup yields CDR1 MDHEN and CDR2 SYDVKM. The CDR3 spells CASSLGQGEDSPLHF. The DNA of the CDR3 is TGTGCCAGCAGTCTGGGACAGGGGGAAGATTCACCCCTCCACTTT.

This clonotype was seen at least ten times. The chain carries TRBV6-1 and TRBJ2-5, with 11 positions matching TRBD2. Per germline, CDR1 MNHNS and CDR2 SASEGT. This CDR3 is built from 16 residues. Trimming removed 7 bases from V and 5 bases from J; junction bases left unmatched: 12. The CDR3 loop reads CASTKVPSGRNETQYF. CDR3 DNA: TGTGCCAGCACCAAAGTGCCTAGCGGGAGGAATGAGACCCAGTACTTC.

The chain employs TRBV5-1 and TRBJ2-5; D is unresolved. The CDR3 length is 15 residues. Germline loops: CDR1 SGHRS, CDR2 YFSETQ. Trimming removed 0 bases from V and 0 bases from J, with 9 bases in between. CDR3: CASSLGGQNQETQYF. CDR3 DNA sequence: TGCGCCAGCAGCTTGGGGGGTCAGAACCAAGAGACCCAGTACTTC.

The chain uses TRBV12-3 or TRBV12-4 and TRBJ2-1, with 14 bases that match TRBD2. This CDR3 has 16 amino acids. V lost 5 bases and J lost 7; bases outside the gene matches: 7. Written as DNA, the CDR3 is TGTGCCAGCAGTCCCACGGGACTAGCGGGAGCTAATGAGCAGTTCTTC. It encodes CASSPTGLAGANEQFF.